This T cell receptor beta chain emerged from a study of blood T cell repertoires in COVID-19. Study as a whole: Cohort 3 donors counted as recovered after two negative PCRs, clearance, or resolved symptoms.

The V and J ends lost 3 bases and 1 base respectively, with 11 bases between them. Per germline, CDR1 SGHDT and CDR2 YYEEEE. The CDR3 loop spans 16 amino acids. This table comes from immunoSEQ multiplex PCR, and its TCRdb copy is limited to in-frame clones, with some not included. The profile shows over 110,000 clones, 84% of them singletons. The chain couples TRBV5-6 to TRBJ2-6; TRBD2 might be the D (6 bases). This receptor was identified in a man aged 45-60 years in a cohort exposed to, infected with or recovered from COVID-19 (not recorded which). The material sequenced was PBMCs or T cells enriched from blood (not recorded which). The CDR3: CASSSGAGSGANVLTF. The CDR3 DNA reads TGTGCCAGCAGCTCCGGCGCGGGATCTGGGGCCAACGTCCTGACTTTC.